A selection of T cell receptor beta chains follows, all from one sample in a study of beta chain features in type 1 diabetes. The method was immunoSEQ multiplex PCR; TCRdb's version includes in-frame clones alone and lacks a portion of them. The repertoire consists of 250,000 to 300,000 clones, with approximately 8.1% occurring once and the leading ten covering more than 1%. Material: central memory CD4+ T cells from blood. The source is a woman aged 18-29 years in good health. CDR3s include the opening cysteine and the closing phenylalanine or tryptophan. The D gene is left open where the match is weak. Expanded clones are given a class, and other clones once, few, many or no size at all.

j_call | clone_size | v_call | d_call | cdr3_aa | cdr3_nt
TRBJ1-1 | few | TRBV6-1 | TRBD1 | CASSDTGTGGAGKTEAFF | TGTGCCAGCAGTGATACCGGGACAGGGGGCGCCGGGAAAACTGAAGCTTTCTTT
TRBJ1-1 | . | TRBV30 | . | CAWSTITGWDDTEAFF | TGTGCCTGGAGTACCATAACAGGGTGGGACGACACTGAAGCTTTCTTT
TRBJ1-1 | few | TRBV5-1 | . | CASSLAQGGQNTEAFF | TGCGCCAGCAGCTTGGCACAGGGCGGACAGAACACTGAAGCTTTCTTT
TRBJ2-6 | few | TRBV28 | . | CASRDPGANVLTF | TGTGCCAGCAGGGACCCTGGGGCCAACGTCCTGACTTTC
TRBJ2-3 | . | TRBV11-2 | . | CASSLVRPPRDTQYF | TGTGCCAGCAGCTTAGTTAGGCCGCCGCGGGATACGCAGTATTTT
TRBJ2-5 | few | TRBV7-2 | . | CASSARGYRETQYF | TGTGCCAGCAGTGCGAGAGGGTATAGGGAGACCCAGTACTTC
TRBJ1-2 | . | TRBV7-8 | TRBD1 | CASSSTGYGYTF | TGTGCCAGCAGCTCGACAGGGTATGGCTACACCTTC
TRBJ1-2 | few | TRBV19 | . | CASSMDGTNYGYTF | TGTGCCAGTAGTATGGACGGTACTAACTATGGCTACACCTTC
TRBJ1-6 | few | TRBV28 | . | CASIGQINSPLHF | TGTGCCAGCATCGGACAGATTAATTCACCCCTCCACTTT
TRBJ2-1 | few | TRBV30 | . | CAWGTGFGNQQFF | TGTGCCTGGGGAACCGGGTTCGGGAACCAGCAGTTCTTC
TRBJ1-2 | once | TRBV27 | . | CASSPSWTVNAYGYTF | TGTGCCAGCAGTCCGTCTTGGACAGTAAACGCCTATGGCTACACCTTC
TRBJ2-5 | . | TRBV4-1 | . | CASSQVGAGETQYF | TGCGCCAGCAGCCAAGTTGGGGCAGGGGAGACCCAGTACTTC
TRBJ2-5 | few | TRBV5-6 | . | CASRARGEETQYF | TGTGCCAGCAGGGCGAGGGGCGAAGAGACCCAGTACTTC
TRBJ1-1 | few | TRBV19 | TRBD1 | CASSIKGQGTTEAFF | TGTGCCAGTAGTATTAAGGGACAGGGTACCACTGAAGCTTTCTTT
TRBJ2-1 | . | TRBV15 | TRBD1 | CATSLGQAAYNEQFF | TGTGCCACCAGTCTTGGACAGGCTGCCTACAATGAGCAGTTCTTC
TRBJ2-3 | . | TRBV6-6 | . | CASSRSKGDTQYF | TGTGCCAGCAGTCGGTCGAAGGGGGATACGCAGTATTTT
TRBJ1-4 | few | TRBV5-1 | TRBD1 | CASSSQGVYEKLFF | TGCGCCAGCAGCTCACAGGGGGTCTATGAAAAACTGTTTTTT
TRBJ1-1 | few | TRBV10-3 | TRBD1 | CAIRLTGTGGTEAFF | TGTGCCATCAGACTCACCGGGACAGGGGGCACTGAAGCTTTCTTT
TRBJ2-7 | . | TRBV7-9 | . | CASSLLGAGSYEQYF | TGTGCCAGCAGCTTATTGGGGGCCGGGTCCTACGAGCAGTACTTC
TRBJ2-3 | few | TRBV6-5 | . | CASSTGRSDTQYF | TGTGCCAGCAGCACGGGTAGATCAGATACGCAGTATTTT
TRBJ2-7 | few | TRBV30 | . | CAWGQSYEQYF | TGTGCCTGGGGACAGTCCTACGAGCAGTACTTC
TRBJ2-4 | . | TRBV28 | TRBD1 | CASSRSGGKNIQYF | TGTGCCAGCAGTCGGTCAGGGGGTAAAAACATTCAGTACTTC
TRBJ1-4 | . | TRBV6-6 | . | CASGPSPEKLFF | TGTGCCAGCGGACCCTCCCCTGAAAAACTGTTTTTT
TRBJ2-5 | few | TRBV28 | . | CASSLARTKETQYF | TGTGCCAGCAGTTTGGCACGGACAAAAGAGACCCAGTACTTC
TRBJ2-2 | . | TRBV7-9 | . | CGSRSDYTGELFF | TGTGGCTCAAGGTCGGATTACACCGGGGAGCTGTTTTTT
TRBJ2-4 | few | TRBV7-9 | TRBD2 | CASSSQGGVRNIQYF | TGTGCCAGCAGCTCTCAGGGAGGGGTGCGAAACATTCAGTACTTC
TRBJ2-7 | . | TRBV25-1 | TRBD1 | CASSQTGKGYEQYF | TGTGCCAGCAGCCAGACAGGGAAAGGCTACGAGCAGTACTTC
TRBJ1-1 | . | TRBV7-2 | . | CASSLVLRARGTEAFF | TGTGCCAGCAGCTTAGTGCTTAGAGCGAGGGGCACTGAAGCTTTCTTT
TRBJ2-1 | . | TRBV10-3 | . | CAISEVGGAKPPSEQFF | TGTGCCATCAGTGAGGTTGGCGGGGCCAAACCCCCGAGTGAGCAGTTCTTC
TRBJ1-6 | few | TRBV9 | . | CASTPGANSPLHF | TGTGCCAGCACCCCAGGGGCAAATTCACCCCTCCACTTT
TRBJ2-5 | . | TRBV20-1 | . | CKAGGETQYF | TGCAAAGCTGGGGGGGAGACCCAGTACTTC
TRBJ2-1 | few | TRBV11-2 | . | CASSFGSSWGNEQFF | TGTGCCAGCAGCTTCGGAAGCAGTTGGGGCAATGAGCAGTTCTTC
TRBJ2-2 | few | TRBV9 | . | CASSVEWAANTGELFF | TGTGCCAGCAGCGTAGAGTGGGCCGCGAACACCGGGGAGCTGTTTTTT
TRBJ2-4 | few | TRBV5-4 | . | CASSPRGGIQYF | TGTGCCAGCAGCCCGAGGGGGGGCATTCAGTACTTC
TRBJ2-3 | many | TRBV7-2 | . | CASSSSSTSTDTQYF | TGTGCCAGCAGCTCCTCCTCAACTAGCACAGATACGCAGTATTTT
TRBJ2-3 | . | TRBV14 | . | CASSPKNMWVPDTQYF | TGTGCCAGCAGCCCGAAGAATATGTGGGTCCCAGATACGCAGTATTTT
TRBJ2-5 | . | TRBV11-2 | . | CASSLSTLQSETQYF | TGTGCCAGCAGCTTAAGCACCCTTCAATCGGAGACCCAGTACTTC
TRBJ2-3 | few | TRBV7-2 | . | CASSTLGGAGTDTQYF | TGTGCCAGCAGCACCCTGGGGGGGGCCGGCACAGATACGCAGTATTTT
TRBJ2-3 | few | TRBV10-3 | . | CAISDTGKLAGDTQYF | TGTGCCATCAGTGACACAGGGAAACTTGCTGGGGATACGCAGTATTTT
TRBJ2-5 | many | TRBV19 | . | CASRKGGETQYF | TGTGCCAGTAGAAAGGGGGGAGAGACCCAGTACTTC
TRBJ2-3 | few | TRBV7-2 | . | CASSRINTADTQYF | TGTGCCAGCAGCCGAATTAATACGGCAGATACGCAGTATTTT
TRBJ2-6 | . | TRBV15 | TRBD1 | CATSRTGGEGANVLTF | TGTGCCACCAGCAGAACAGGGGGCGAAGGGGCCAACGTCCTGACTTTC
TRBJ1-5 | few | TRBV27 | TRBD1 | CASSPGQGRNNQPQHF | TGTGCCAGCAGCCCAGGACAGGGAAGAAACAATCAGCCCCAGCATTTT
TRBJ2-3 | many | TRBV7-2 | TRBD1 | CASSLGGTGGTDTQYF | TGTGCCAGCAGCTTAGGAGGGACAGGGGGCACAGATACGCAGTATTTT
TRBJ2-2 | . | TRBV5-6 | TRBD2 | CASTRGGGTGELFF | TGTGCCAGCACCCGGGGGGGAGGTACCGGGGAGCTGTTTTTT
TRBJ2-2 | few | TRBV6-6 | . | CASRRLAGELFF | TGTGCCAGCAGACGACTAGCCGGGGAGCTGTTTTTT
TRBJ2-3 | few | TRBV7-2 | . | CASSSESATQYF | TGTGCCAGCAGCTCGGAATCCGCTACGCAGTATTTT